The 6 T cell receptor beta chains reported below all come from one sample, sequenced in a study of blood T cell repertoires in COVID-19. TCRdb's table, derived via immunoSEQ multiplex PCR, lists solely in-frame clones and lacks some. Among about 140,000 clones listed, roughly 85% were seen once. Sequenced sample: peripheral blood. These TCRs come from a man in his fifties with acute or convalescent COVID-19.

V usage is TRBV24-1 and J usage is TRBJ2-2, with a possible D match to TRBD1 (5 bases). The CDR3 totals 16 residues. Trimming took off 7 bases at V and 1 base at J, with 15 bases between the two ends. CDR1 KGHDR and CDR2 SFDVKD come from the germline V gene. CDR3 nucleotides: TGTGCCACCAGCCAAATCGGACACGGGAACACCGGGGAGCTGTTTTTT. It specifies CATSQIGHGNTGELFF.

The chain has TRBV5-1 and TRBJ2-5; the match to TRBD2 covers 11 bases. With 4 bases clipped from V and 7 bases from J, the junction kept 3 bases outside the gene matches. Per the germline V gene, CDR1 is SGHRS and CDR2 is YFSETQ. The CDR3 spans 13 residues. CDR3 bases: TGCGCCAGCAGCACAGGGACTAGCGGGACCCAGTACTTC. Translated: CASSTGTSGTQYF.

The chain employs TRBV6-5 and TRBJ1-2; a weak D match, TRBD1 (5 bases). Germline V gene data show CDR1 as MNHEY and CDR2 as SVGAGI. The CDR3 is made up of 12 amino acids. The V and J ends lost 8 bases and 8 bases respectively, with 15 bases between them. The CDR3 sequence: CASGSGHFGYTF. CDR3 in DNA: TGTGCCAGCGGATCAGGACACTTCGGCTACACCTTC.

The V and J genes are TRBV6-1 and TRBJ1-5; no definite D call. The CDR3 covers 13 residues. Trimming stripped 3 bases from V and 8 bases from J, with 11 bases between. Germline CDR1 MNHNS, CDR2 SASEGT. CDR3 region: CASSDAGIKPQHF. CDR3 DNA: TGTGCCAGCAGTGACGCCGGGATTAAGCCCCAGCATTTT.

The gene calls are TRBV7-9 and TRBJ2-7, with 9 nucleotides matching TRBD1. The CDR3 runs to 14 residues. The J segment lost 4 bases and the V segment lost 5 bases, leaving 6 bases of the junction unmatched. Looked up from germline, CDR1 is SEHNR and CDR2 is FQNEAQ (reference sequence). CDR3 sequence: CASSAGTGSYEQYF. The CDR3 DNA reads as TGTGCCAGCAGCGCCGGGACAGGGAGTTACGAGCAGTACTTC.

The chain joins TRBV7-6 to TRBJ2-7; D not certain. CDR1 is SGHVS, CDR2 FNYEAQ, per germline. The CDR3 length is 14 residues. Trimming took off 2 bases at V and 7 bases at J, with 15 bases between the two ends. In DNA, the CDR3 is TGTGCCAGCAGCTTAAATGGCTTCGTGAAGGAGCAGTACTTC. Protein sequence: CASSLNGFVKEQYF.